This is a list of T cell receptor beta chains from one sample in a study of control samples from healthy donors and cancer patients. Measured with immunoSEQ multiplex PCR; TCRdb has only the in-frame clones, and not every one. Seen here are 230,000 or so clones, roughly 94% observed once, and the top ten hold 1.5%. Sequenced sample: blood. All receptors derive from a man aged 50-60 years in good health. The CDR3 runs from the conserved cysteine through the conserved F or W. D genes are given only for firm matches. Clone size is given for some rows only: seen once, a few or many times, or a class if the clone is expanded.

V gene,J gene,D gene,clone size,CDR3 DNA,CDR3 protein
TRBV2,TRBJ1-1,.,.,TGTGCCAGCAGAGTGACAGGATTGAACACTGAAGCTTTCTTT,CASRVTGLNTEAFF
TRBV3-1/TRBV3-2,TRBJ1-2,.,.,TGTGCCAGCAGCCCCCTGGTAGGAGGCTACACCTTC,CASSPLVGGYTF
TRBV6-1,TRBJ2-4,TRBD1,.,TGTGCCAGCAGTGAGTCCCCCGGGACAGGGTTGTTTCAGTACTTC,CASSESPGTGLFQYF
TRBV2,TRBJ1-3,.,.,TGTGCCAGCAGTGAACTACAGGGTGGAAACACCATATATTTT,CASSELQGGNTIYF
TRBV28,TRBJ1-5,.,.,TGTGCCAGCAGTTTAACCTCGACAGGCCGCAATCAGCCCCAGCATTTT,CASSLTSTGRNQPQHF
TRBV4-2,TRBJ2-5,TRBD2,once,TGTGCCAGCAGCCTGAGCGGGGGGCTAGAGACCCAGTACTTC,CASSLSGGLETQYF
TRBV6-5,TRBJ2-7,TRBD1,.,TGTGCCAGCAGGAGGGACAGACAGACCTACGAGCAGTACTTC,CASRRDRQTYEQYF
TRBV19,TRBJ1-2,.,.,TGTGCCAGTAGTATATGGGAGAACTATGGCTACACCTTC,CASSIWENYGYTF
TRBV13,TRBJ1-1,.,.,TGTGCCAGCAGCTTAGGGGCCAGAAACACTGAAGCTTTCTTT,CASSLGARNTEAFF
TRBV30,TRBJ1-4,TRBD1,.,TGTGCCTGGACGCCGGGACAGAATGAAAAACTGTTTTTT,CAWTPGQNEKLFF
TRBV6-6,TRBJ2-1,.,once,TGTGCCAGCAGCCCTCAGACGGGTACCTACAATGAGCAGTTCTTC,CASSPQTGTYNEQFF
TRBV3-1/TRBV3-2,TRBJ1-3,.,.,TGTGCCAGCAGCTCGACCGACGGCTCTGGAAACACCATATATTTT,CASSSTDGSGNTIYF
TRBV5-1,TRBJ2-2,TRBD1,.,TGCGCCAGCAGCGTCCGACAGGGTGGGACCGGGGAGCTGTTTTTT,CASSVRQGGTGELFF
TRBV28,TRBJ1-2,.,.,TGTGCCAGCACCAGTACTAACTATGGCTACACCTTC,CASTSTNYGYTF
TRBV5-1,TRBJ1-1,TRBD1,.,TGCGCCAGCAGCTTGGACGGACAGGGCACTATGAACACTGAAGCTTTCTTT,CASSLDGQGTMNTEAFF
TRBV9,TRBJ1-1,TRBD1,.,TGTGCCAGCAGGGAGGGGGCGCGAACTTTCTTT,CASREGARTFF
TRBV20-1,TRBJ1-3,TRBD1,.,TGCAGTGCTAGGTGGGACAGAACCATATATTTT,CSARWDRTIYF
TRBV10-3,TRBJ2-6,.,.,TGTGCCATCAGTGCAGGGCAGGCGGGGGCCAACGTCCTGACTTTC,CAISAGQAGANVLTF
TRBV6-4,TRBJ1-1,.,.,TGTGCCAGCAGTGCGGAGGGGAACACTGAAGCTTTCTTT,CASSAEGNTEAFF
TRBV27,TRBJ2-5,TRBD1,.,TGTGCCAGCAGTTTAGATCTTTCAGGGGGCGTCGAGACCCAGTACTTC,CASSLDLSGGVETQYF
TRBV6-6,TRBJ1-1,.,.,TGTGCCAGCACTCTGAACACTGAAGCTTTCTTT,CASTLNTEAFF
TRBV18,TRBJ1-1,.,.,TGTGCCAGCTCACGGTTCGGGGGGCAAGACACTGAAGCTTTCTTT,CASSRFGGQDTEAFF
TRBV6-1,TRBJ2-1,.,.,TGTGCCAGCAGTGAACTCTTAACTTCCTACAATGAGCAGTTCTTC,CASSELLTSYNEQFF
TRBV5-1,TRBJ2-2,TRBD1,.,TGCGCCAGCAGCGCGACAGGGGACACCGGGGAGCTGTTTTTT,CASSATGDTGELFF
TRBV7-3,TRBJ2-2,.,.,TGTGCCAGCAGCCGTAATCCCGGGGAGCTGTTTTTT,CASSRNPGELFF
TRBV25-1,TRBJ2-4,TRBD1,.,TGTGCCCGTTTGACAGGGTCCAAAAACATTCAGTACTTC,CARLTGSKNIQYF
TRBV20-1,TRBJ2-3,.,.,TGCAGTGGCGGGGTGATAGATACGCAGTATTTT,CSGGVIDTQYF